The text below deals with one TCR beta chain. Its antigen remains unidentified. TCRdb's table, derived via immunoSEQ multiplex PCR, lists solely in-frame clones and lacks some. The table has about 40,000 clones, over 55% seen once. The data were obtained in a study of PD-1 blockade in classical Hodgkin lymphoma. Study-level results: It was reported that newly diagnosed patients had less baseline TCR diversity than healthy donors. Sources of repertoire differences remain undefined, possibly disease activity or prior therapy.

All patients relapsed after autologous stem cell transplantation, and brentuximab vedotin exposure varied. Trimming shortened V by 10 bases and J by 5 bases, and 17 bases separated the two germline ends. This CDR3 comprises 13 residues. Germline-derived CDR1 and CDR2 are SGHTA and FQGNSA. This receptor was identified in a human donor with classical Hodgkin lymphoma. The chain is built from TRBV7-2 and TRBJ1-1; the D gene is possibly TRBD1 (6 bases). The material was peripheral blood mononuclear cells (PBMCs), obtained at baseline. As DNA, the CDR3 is TGTGCCACCGCGGGGGCAGGGAGGACTGAAGCTTTCTTT. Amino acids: CATAGAGRTEAFF. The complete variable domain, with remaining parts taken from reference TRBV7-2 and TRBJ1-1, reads GAGVSQSPSNKVTEKGKDVELRCDPISGHTALYWYRQSLGQGLEFLIYFQGNSAPDKSGLPSDRFSAERTGGSVSTLTIQRTQQEDSAVYLCATAGAGRTEAFFGQGTRLTVV.